These 6 T cell receptor beta chains came from one sample sequenced in a study of molecular identifiers for immune sequencing clone quantification. TCRdb passed the PCR reads through MiXCR, listing each CDR3 protein once. The sample shows 350,000 or so distinct CDR3 sequences, 20% to 25% of them seen only once. Sequencing was carried out using naive CD8+ T cells from blood, with Jurkat cell RNA spiked in. Subset defined: FACS-sorted CD8+CD4-CCR7+CD45RA+ naive T cells. The receptors stem from a human donor in good health. Some libraries in this study had Jurkat cell RNA spiked in.

This clonotype has ten or more counts. The rearrangement uses TRBV4-1 and TRBJ2-3; a possible D gene is TRBD1 (5 bases). V was cut by 5 bases and J by 0 bases, with 15 bases left in between. CDR3 length equals 16 residues. Germline V CDR1 and CDR2: MGHRA, YSYEKL. CDR3 loop: CASSKTERLSTDTQYF. The CDR3 nucleotides read TGCGCCAGCAGCAAGACAGAAAGACTGAGCACAGATACGCAGTATTTT.

Comment on this clonotype: With a much larger clone just one base away, this may be a read error. This sequence joins TRBV7-6 and TRBJ1-1; 7 nucleotides match TRBD1. From germline, CDR1 is SGHVS and CDR2 FNYEAQ. The CDR3 consists of 13 residues. With V trimmed by 6 bases and J by 7 bases, 8 bases remained unmatched. The CDR3 loop reads CASSLRRGLEAFF. The CDR3, as DNA: TGTGCCAGCAGTTTAAGGAGGGGGCTTGAAGCTTTCTTT.

This clonotype was recorded a few times. V and J are TRBV27 and TRBJ2-3; no reliable D call. Germline CDR1 MNHEY, CDR2 SMNVEV (reference sequence). Trimming took off 0 bases at V and 4 bases at J, with 11 bases between the two ends. The CDR3 loop spans 15 amino acids. The DNA of the CDR3 is TGTGCCAGCAGTTTATCCCTCCTAGTTTCAGATACGCAGTATTTT. Translation gives CASSLSLLVSDTQYF.

This clonotype has a count of ten or more. The rearrangement links TRBV30 to TRBJ2-7; possibly TRBD2 for D (6 bases). Germline-derived CDR1 and CDR2 are GTSNPN and SVGIG (reference sequence). CDR3 length equals 14 residues. Trimming removed 0 bases at V and 2 bases at J, with 11 bases between. CDR3 loop: CAWSVLRGTYEQYF. DNA of the CDR3: TGTGCCTGGAGTGTACTTCGGGGGACCTACGAGCAGTACTTC.

At least ten counts were recorded for this clonotype. V gene TRBV4-3 combines with J gene TRBJ2-7, with a possible D match to TRBD1 (6 bases). V was clipped by 0 bases and J by 3 bases, with 15 bases between them. CDR3 size: 16 residues. The germline V gene encodes CDR1 LGHNA and CDR2 YSLEER. The CDR3 DNA is TGCGCCAGCAGCCAAGATCTGGCAGGGGCCCTCTACGAGCAGTACTTC. Translation gives CASSQDLAGALYEQYF.

About this clonotype: One junction end disagrees with the germline gene, perhaps due to a read error. The V and J genes are TRBV19 and TRBJ2-2; D is uncertain. The CDR3 totals 12 residues. Looked up from germline, CDR1 is LNHDA and CDR2 is SQIVND (reference sequence). The CDR3 protein is CASGIGSGELFF. CDR3 coding DNA: TGTGCCAGTGGTATAGGGTCCGGGGAGCTGTTTTTT.